This paragraph covers one T cell receptor (beta chain) sequence. This clonotype occurred a few times. Its antigen remains unidentified. Qualities for individual bases were not recorded, and no much larger clone is one base off. This specimen belongs to a study of T-cell reconstitution after alpha-beta-depleted transplantation in children (dated by TCRdb to 2016 to 2018). With regard to the full study: The study quantitatively tracked T-cell immune reconstitution after TCRalphabeta/CD19-depleted allogeneic hematopoietic cell transplantation in children using TCR repertoire profiling. Results and caveats for the whole study, not just this receptor: In some patients, high TCRbeta diversity at day 60 was attributed to recipient T cells and intrathymic progenitors that had survived conditioning. Over the following months the frequencies of hyperexpanded clones went down, and after one year T-cell counts and TCRbeta diversity were mostly credited to newly produced T cells. The apparently early alphabetaT-cell count recovery about two months after transplant was reportedly dependent on only several hundred rapidly expanded clones derived from non-depleted graft cells.

The library was generated by PCR. Sequencing took place on an Illumina HiSeq 2500. TCR library preparation used molecular barcoding, with unique molecular identifiers applied to normalize quantification of the TCRbeta repertoire. In-frame beta chains were kept once TCRdb had trimmed the public reads at Q25 with fastp and called clones with MiXCR. For every CDR3 protein sequence, its rows merge into one entry that carries the most common genes and DNA. Counted in this sample were under 750,000 distinct CDR3 sequences; about 21% of them appeared once. Roughly 13% of the sample is in the top ten clones. Looking up the germline V gene yields CDR1 KGHDR and CDR2 SFDVKD. The CDR3 measures 12 amino acids from cysteine to phenylalanine. Solely the CDR3 DNA is kept, with 36 bases framed from the first base. The junction carries 4 bases between V and J, which are trimmed by 4 bases and 4 bases respectively. In light of the paper, this sample's treatment or condition label describes: allogeneic hematopoietic cell transplantation with graft depleted of TCRalphabeta T cells and CD19 B cells. The children who served as transplant recipients had been given grafts of TCRalphabeta/CD19-depleted allogeneic hematopoietic cells.

The rearranged segments are TRBV24-1 and TRBJ2-1; the D gene cannot be named for sure. The source is a boy under three years old who had a stem cell transplant for acute myeloid leukemia, so the T cells may come from the graft donor. The sequences come from PBMCs, mostly from graft donor cells, collected 360 days after TCRalphabeta/CD19-depleted stem cell transplant. This receptor carries the CDR3 CATSELYNEQFF. Read as DNA, the sequence is TGTGCCACCAGTGAACTATACAATGAGCAGTTCTTC.